This T cell receptor (beta chain) was captured in a study of response to subunit inactivated influenza vaccine. General observations from the study: Authors suggested each seasonal flu vaccination may recruit only limited numbers of new T cells.

TCRdb itself ran the RT-PCR reads through MiXCR, one entry per CDR3 protein. The repertoire holds around 580,000 distinct CDR3 sequences, with less than 15% as singletons. Points on this clonotype: Its specificity is unknown.

There are 13 residues in the CDR3. J gave up 7 bases and V 5 bases, and 6 bases lay outside the gene matches. V usage is TRBV12-3 or TRBV12-4 and J usage is TRBJ1-2, with 8 bases matching TRBD1. This TCR came from a man over 45 who received an inactivated influenza vaccine. The sample was PBMCs from blood, taken 11 to 12 days after vaccination. DNA of the CDR3: TGTGCCAGCAGTATAAGGACAGGGTCTGGCTACACCTTC. This sequence encodes CASSIRTGSGYTF.